This TCR beta chain is from a study of cytomegalovirus exposure and HLA in healthy donors. At the level of the study: Both the 120 validation repertoires and the 600 to 700 first-cohort repertoires used the same platform, as reported by a later analysis.

V was shortened by 3 bases and J by 2 bases, with 11 bases between the two germline ends. Germline V gene data show CDR1 as LNHDA and CDR2 as SQIVND (reference sequence). The CDR3 covers 14 residues. Study observations and caveats: Both high specificity and high sensitivity reportedly marked the classifier's diagnosis of cytomegalovirus status. Many donors shared some public TCRs, even though most TCR sequences were rare. Overall, approximately 150 TCR beta chains were annotated as cytomegalovirus-associated.

On this clone itself: Its antigen is undetermined.

The method was immunoSEQ multiplex PCR; TCRdb's version includes in-frame clones alone and lacks a portion of them. The data show tens of thousands of clones, roughly 89% seen once. This clonotype was obtained from a woman under 30 in good health and CMV-seropositive. The chain is built from TRBV19 and TRBJ2-7; D is possibly TRBD1 (7 bases). The sequencing sample was made of PBMCs. DNA for the CDR3: TGTGCCAGTAGTATTCGGGGGACAGCCTACGAGCAGTACTTC. This codes for CASSIRGTAYEQYF.